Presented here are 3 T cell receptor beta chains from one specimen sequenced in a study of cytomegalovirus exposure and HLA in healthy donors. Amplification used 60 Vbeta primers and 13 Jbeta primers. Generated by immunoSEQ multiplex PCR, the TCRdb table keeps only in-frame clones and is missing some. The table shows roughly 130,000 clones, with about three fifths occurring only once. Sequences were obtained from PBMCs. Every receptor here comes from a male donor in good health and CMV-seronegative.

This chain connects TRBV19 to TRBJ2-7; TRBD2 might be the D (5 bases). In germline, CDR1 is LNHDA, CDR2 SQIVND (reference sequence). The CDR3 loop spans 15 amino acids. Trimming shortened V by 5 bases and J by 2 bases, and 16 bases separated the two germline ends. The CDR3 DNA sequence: TGTGCCAGTAGTCAAGCACTTGGGGAGACCTACGAGCAGTACTTC. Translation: CASSQALGETYEQYF. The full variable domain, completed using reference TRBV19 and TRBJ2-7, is DGGITQSPKYLFRKEGQNVTLSCEQNLNHDAMYWYRQDPGQGLRLIYYSQIVNDFQKGDIAEGYSVSREKKESFPLTVTSAQKNPTAFYLCASSQALGETYEQYFGPGTRLTVT.

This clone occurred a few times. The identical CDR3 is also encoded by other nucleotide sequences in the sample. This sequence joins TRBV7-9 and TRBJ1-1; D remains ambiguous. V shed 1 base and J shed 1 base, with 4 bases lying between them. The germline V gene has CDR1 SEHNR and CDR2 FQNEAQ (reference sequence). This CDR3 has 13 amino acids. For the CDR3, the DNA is TGTGCCAGCAGCTTAGGGCAGAACACTGAAGCTTTCTTT. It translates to CASSLGQNTEAFF.

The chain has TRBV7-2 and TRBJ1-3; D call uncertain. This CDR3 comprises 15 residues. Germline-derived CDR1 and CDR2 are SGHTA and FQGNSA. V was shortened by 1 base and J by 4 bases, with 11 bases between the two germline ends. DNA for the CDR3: TGTGCCAGCAGCTTAGGGCCCGGGGTCGGAAACACCATATATTTT. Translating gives CASSLGPGVGNTIYF.